What follows are 16 T cell receptor beta chains derived from one specimen sequenced in a study of cytomegalovirus exposure and HLA in healthy donors. Use of 60 Vbeta and 13 Jbeta primers characterized the PCR. Produced via immunoSEQ multiplex PCR; TCRdb's table is partial and in-frame only. The data contain around 160,000 clones, approximately 77% of them singletons. Sequencing was done on a sample of PBMCs. The receptor source for this set is a male donor in good health and CMV-seropositive.

This rearrangement joins TRBV2 to TRBJ2-1; tentatively, D is TRBD1 (6 bases). The V and J ends lost 7 bases and 7 bases respectively, with 20 bases between them. In germline, CDR1 is SNHLY, CDR2 FYNNEI. The CDR3 covers 15 residues. Written as DNA, the CDR3 is TGTGCCAGCATGGTGGCCCTGGGACAAAGAAATGAGCAGTTCTTC. It encodes CASMVALGQRNEQFF.

This clone was seen a handful of times. This chain joins TRBV5-1 and TRBJ2-3, with no clear D. Trimming stripped 0 bases from V and 2 bases from J, with 4 bases between. CDR3 length: 13 residues. Germline V gene data show CDR1 as SGHRS and CDR2 as YFSETQ. CDR3 sequence (DNA): TGCGCCAGCAGCTTGGATCTCACAGATACGCAGTATTTT. This sequence encodes CASSLDLTDTQYF. The full variable domain, in which reference TRBV5-1 and TRBJ2-3 provide the parts outside the CDR3, is KAGVTQTPRYLIKTRGQQVTLSCSPISGHRSVSWYQQTPGQGLQFLFEYFSETQRNKGNFPGRFSGRQFSNSRSEMNVSTLELGDSALYLCASSLDLTDTQYFGPGTRLTVL.

The chain carries TRBV6-5 and TRBJ2-5, with 7 bases matching TRBD2. This CDR3 region has 16 residues. Germline V lookup: CDR1 MNHEY, CDR2 SVGAGI. The V gene end was trimmed by 2 bases and the J gene end by 2 bases; junction bases not matched to a gene: 8. Here the CDR3 reads CASSYHKRGPQETQYF. In nucleotides, the CDR3 is TGTGCCAGCAGTTACCATAAGCGGGGACCACAAGAGACCCAGTACTTC.

The chain uses TRBV4-1 and TRBJ1-3; D uncertain. Germline CDR1 reads MGHRA; CDR2 reads YSYEKL. The CDR3 has 11 amino acids. Trimming cost V 0 bases and J 10 bases, with 4 bases left between them. CDR3 nucleotides: TGCGCCAGCAGCCAAGATAATACCATATATTTT. Protein product: CASSQDNTIYF.

Turning to this clone: This sample includes further DNA sequences coding for the same CDR3. The V and J genes are TRBV7-8 and TRBJ1-2; D is perhaps TRBD1 (5 bases). The CDR3 loop spans 15 amino acids. The ends were cut back, 2 bases at V and 0 bases at J, with 10 bases in the middle. Germline CDR1 and CDR2: SGHVS and FQNEAQ. Here the CDR3 reads CASSLTGTPNYGYTF. The CDR3 DNA is TGTGCCAGCAGCTTAACGGGGACTCCTAACTATGGCTACACCTTC.

The chain employs TRBV6-5 and TRBJ1-2, with unresolved D. This CDR3 spans 12 amino acids. CDR1 MNHEY and CDR2 SVGAGI come from the germline V gene. CDR3 coding DNA: TGTGCTTCGGCGAGGGAGGGCTATGGCTACACCTTC. This encodes CASAREGYGYTF.

V is TRBV27 and J is TRBJ2-3, with 13 bases lining up with TRBD2. The germline CDR1 and CDR2 sequences are MNHEY and SMNVEV (reference sequence). This CDR3 region has 17 residues. The J segment lost 4 bases and the V segment lost 5 bases, leaving 9 bases of the junction unmatched. The CDR3 bases are TGTGCCAGCAGTCCCGGGACTAGCGGGACTGGGCCAGATACGCAGTATTTT. This gives the protein CASSPGTSGTGPDTQYF.

The chain carries TRBV5-1 and TRBJ2-7; D possibly corresponds to TRBD1 (6 bases). The CDR3 is 14 residues long. Germline values: CDR1 SGHRS, CDR2 YFSETQ. Trimming cost V 3 bases and J 2 bases, with 12 bases left between them. CDR3 coding DNA: TGCGCCAGCAGCTCCACAGGGACCGCCTACGAGCAGTACTTC. Amino acids: CASSSTGTAYEQYF. The variable domain in full, completed from reference TRBV5-1 and TRBJ2-7, reads KAGVTQTPRYLIKTRGQQVTLSCSPISGHRSVSWYQQTPGQGLQFLFEYFSETQRNKGNFPGRFSGRQFSNSRSEMNVSTLELGDSALYLCASSSTGTAYEQYFGPGTRLTVT.

This clone was seen only a few times. The rearrangement links TRBV19 to TRBJ2-7, with 9 nucleotides matching TRBD1. The CDR3 sequence is 16 residues long. Trimming cost V 4 bases and J 11 bases; bases outside gene matches: 18. Germline V lookup: CDR1 LNHDA, CDR2 SQIVND (reference sequence). The CDR3 sequence: CASSTGQGSVGEGKYF. CDR3 nucleotides: TGTGCCAGTAGTACGGGACAGGGCAGCGTGGGGGAAGGGAAGTACTTC.

To note about this clone: An end of the junction differs from the germline gene, which may be a read error. The chain combines TRBV11-2 with TRBJ1-5; 8 bases map to TRBD1. This CDR3 is 13 amino acids long. Germline V CDR1 and CDR2: SGHAT, FQNNGV. The CDR3 spells CANSTDRGQPQHF. The CDR3, as DNA: TGTGCCAACAGCACCGACAGGGGTCAGCCCCAGCATTTT.

The rearrangement joins TRBV25-1 to TRBJ1-5; unclear D gene. The CDR3 totals 14 residues. Per germline, CDR1 MGHDK and CDR2 SYGVNS. The V gene lost 4 bases and the J gene lost 3 bases, with 10 bases spanning the gap. The CDR3 is CASSGRSHNQPQHF. The CDR3, as DNA: TGTGCCAGCAGTGGCAGGTCACACAATCAGCCCCAGCATTTT.

The rearrangement links TRBV4-1 to TRBJ1-2, with a tentative D call TRBD1 (6 bases). Germline CDR1 is MGHRA and CDR2 is YSYEKL. This CDR3 comprises 19 residues. V gave up 4 bases and J gave up 6 bases, with 30 bases separating them. The CDR3 loop is CASSLVHGGAGGRGDGYTF. The CDR3 DNA sequence: TGCGCCAGCAGCCTAGTCCATGGCGGTGCGGGGGGCAGGGGAGATGGCTACACCTTC.

This clone was seen a handful of times. V gene TRBV5-6 combines with J gene TRBJ2-7, with TRBD2 matching 7 bases. Germline V lookup: CDR1 SGHDT, CDR2 YYEEEE. J was trimmed by 2 bases and V by 6 bases; bases with no gene match: 5. CDR3 length equals 13 residues. The CDR3 DNA follows: TGTGCCAGCACGTCCCTAGCGGCCTACGAGCAGTACTTC. This translates into CASTSLAAYEQYF.

V usage is TRBV9 and J usage is TRBJ1-1, with D tentatively TRBD1 (6 bases). This CDR3 region has 16 residues. Per germline, CDR1 SGDLS and CDR2 YYNGEE. Trimming removed 2 bases at V and 0 bases at J, with 14 bases between. The CDR3 region has the DNA TGTGCCAGCAGCGTGAACAGGGACGAGGTGAACACTGAAGCTTTCTTT. Translating it yields CASSVNRDEVNTEAFF.

The chain employs TRBV7-9 and TRBJ2-7; 8 nucleotides align to TRBD2. Losses at the gene ends were 5 bases for V and 6 bases for J; bases not matched to a gene: 9. Per the germline V gene, CDR1 is SEHNR and CDR2 is FQNEAQ (reference sequence). CDR3 length equals 14 residues. The DNA of the CDR3 is TGTGCCAGCAGCCCCCCGGGACTAGTTACCGAGCAGTACTTC. Its protein product is CASSPPGLVTEQYF.

V gene TRBV18 combines with J gene TRBJ1-1; D gene unclear. Germline V gene sequence: CDR1 KGHSH, CDR2 LQKENI. This CDR3 has 14 residues. Trimming cost V 2 bases and J 0 bases, with 7 bases left between them. The CDR3 loop is CASSPTGMNTEAFF. The CDR3 DNA follows: TGTGCCAGCTCACCAACGGGGATGAACACTGAAGCTTTCTTT.